This entry lists 16 T cell receptor beta chains sequenced from one sample in a study of T cells in Graves' hyperthyroidism and ophthalmopathy. Using RNA transcripts as the source, TCR beta CDR3 regions were amplified. A set of HTBI primers served as the primers for a first-round RT-PCR of the TCR CDR3. TCRdb re-analysed the multiplex PCR reads in MiXCR, keeping a single row per CDR3 protein. The sample shows about 710,000 distinct CDR3 sequences, less than 20% of them seen only once. Sequencing input: blood. The receptors come from a man between 18 and 35 years old with Graves' hyperthyroidism.

This chain connects TRBV20-1 to TRBJ2-2; TRBD1 aligns across 7 bases. Trimming at V came to 0 bases and at J to 1 base, leaving 5 bases not matched to a gene. The CDR3 has 16 residues. CDR1 DFQATT and CDR2 SNEGSKA come from the germline V gene (reference sequence). Written as DNA, the CDR3 is TGCAGTGCTAGAGATCCGACAGGGTGGAACACCGGGGAGCTGTTTTTT. This sequence encodes CSARDPTGWNTGELFF.

This clonotype has a count of ten or more. The rearrangement uses TRBV20-1 and TRBJ2-1; TRBD2 agrees at 12 bases. Germline CDR1 is DFQATT and CDR2 is SNEGSKA (reference sequence). This CDR3 comprises 15 residues. Germline trimming cut 6 bases from V and 7 bases from J; bases unmatched to any gene: 10. CDR3 sequence reads: CSAVPSGREINEQFF. The CDR3 DNA is TGCAGTGCGGTGCCTAGCGGGAGGGAGATAAATGAGCAGTTCTTC.

This clonotype was recorded a few times. CDR3 sequence: CASSRLDRTYEQYF. The DNA of the CDR3 is TGTGCCAGCAGTCGACTCGACAGGACCTACGAGCAGTACTTC. This chain links TRBV9 with TRBJ2-7; possible D gene TRBD1, 6 bases. Germline V lookup: CDR1 SGDLS, CDR2 YYNGEE. Between the trimmed V and J ends, which lost 5 bases and 2 bases, there was a span of 14 bases. This CDR3 contains 14 residues.

Worth noting for this clonotype: A much larger clone lies one base from this, so it may be a read error. The V and J genes are TRBV2 and TRBJ2-1, with 13 bases lining up with TRBD2. CDR3 size: 16 residues. Germline assignment: CDR1 SNHLY and CDR2 FYNNEI. V dropped 7 bases and J dropped 4; count of bases not matched to a gene: 7. The CDR3: CASTRTSGSRYNEQFF. The CDR3 DNA follows: TGTGCCAGCACTAGGACTAGCGGGAGTAGGTACAATGAGCAGTTCTTC.

This clonotype has at least ten counts. The chain employs TRBV7-2 and TRBJ1-1, with no clear D. The CDR3 is 13 residues long. Germline CDR1 reads SGHTA; CDR2 reads FQGNSA. The ends were cut back, 5 bases at V and 0 bases at J, with 7 bases in the middle. The CDR3 DNA reads as TGTGCCAGCAGCAAGGAAATGAACACTGAAGCTTTCTTT. Translating gives CASSKEMNTEAFF.

The table lists this clonotype with a few counts. V usage is TRBV20-1 and J usage is TRBJ1-1, with D perhaps matching TRBD1 (6 bases). The V gene's germline CDR1 is DFQATT and CDR2 SNEGSKA (reference sequence). This CDR3 is 11 amino acids long. Here the CDR3 reads CRSGGRTEAFF. The CDR3 DNA sequence: TGCAGGTCCGGGGGGCGAACTGAAGCTTTCTTT.

The chain recombines TRBV12-3 or TRBV12-4 with TRBJ1-2; D unresolved. The CDR3 spans 12 residues. V lost 8 bases to trimming and J lost 3 bases, with 10 bases between them. The CDR3 DNA sequence: TGTGCCAGCGCCTTGGAATACTATGGCTACACCTTC. This codes for CASALEYYGYTF.

This clonotype has a handful of counts. The chain joins TRBV6-2 or TRBV6-3 to TRBJ2-3; tentative D call: TRBD2 (6 bases). Germline CDR1 MNHEY, CDR2 SVGEGT. The CDR3 is 16 residues long. The V and J ends lost 7 bases and 1 base respectively, with 18 bases between them. Here the CDR3 reads CASTPTGRDGTDTQYF. The CDR3 nucleotides are TGTGCCAGCACCCCAACGGGGCGGGACGGCACAGATACGCAGTATTTT.

This clonotype was seen ten or more times. This chain connects TRBV12-3 or TRBV12-4 to TRBJ2-7, with a possible D match to TRBD2 (5 bases). Between the trimmed V and J ends, which lost 6 bases and 4 bases, there was a span of 13 bases. This CDR3 comprises 13 residues. CDR3 loop: CASRLHGLYEQYF. As DNA, the CDR3 is TGTGCCAGCAGACTCCACGGACTGTACGAGCAGTACTTC.

This clonotype appeared a few times. The J gene is TRBJ2-3, the V gene TRBV11-2, with 12 nucleotides matching TRBD2. V lost 2 bases, J lost 3 bases, and 3 bases stayed unmatched. CDR1 and CDR2 (germline): SGHAT, FQNNGV. This CDR3 has 16 amino acids. CDR3 sequence: CASSLPTSGRTDTQYF. CDR3 coding DNA: TGTGCCAGCAGCTTACCGACTAGCGGGAGAACAGATACGCAGTATTTT.

This clonotype was counted a few times. CDR3 in DNA: TGTGCCAGCTCACCACTTGGACAAGCCTACAATGAGCAGTTCTTC. Encoded protein: CASSPLGQAYNEQFF. This sequence joins TRBV18 and TRBJ2-1; tentatively, D is TRBD1 (5 bases). V lost 1 base, J lost 2 bases, and 9 bases lay in between. This CDR3 contains 15 residues. Germline assignment: CDR1 KGHSH and CDR2 LQKENI.

This clonotype was observed at least ten times. The chain employs TRBV18 and TRBJ2-3; D gene ambiguous. CDR1 is KGHSH and CDR2 is LQKENI in the germline V gene. Trimming shortened V by 2 bases and J by 5 bases, and 5 bases separated the two germline ends. The CDR3 sequence is 12 residues long. The DNA of the CDR3 is TGTGCCAGCTCACCAATGATAGATACGCAGTATTTT. It yields the protein CASSPMIDTQYF.

V and J are TRBV28 and TRBJ2-1, with D unresolved. Germline V gene sequence: CDR1 MDHEN, CDR2 SYDVKM. Trimming left V 3 bases short and J 3 bases short, with 6 bases between. This CDR3 is built from 13 residues. CDR3 bases: TGTGCCAGCAGTTTCGTACTCTACAATGAGCAGTTCTTC. Translation gives CASSFVLYNEQFF.

This clonotype was seen many times. The CDR3 bases are TGTGCCAGCAGCTTAAGAGGGAGCTCCTACAATGAGCAGTTCTTC. Translating it yields CASSLRGSSYNEQFF. This sequence joins TRBV7-9 and TRBJ2-1; D may be TRBD2 (5 bases). CDR1 and CDR2 from the germline V gene are SEHNR and FQNEAQ (reference sequence). The CDR3 covers 15 residues. V was cut by 2 bases and J by 0 bases, with 8 bases left in between.

This clonotype was counted many times. This chain uses TRBV2 with TRBJ2-3; 11 bases line up with TRBD2. CDR3 length: 13 amino acids. Germline V gives CDR1 SNHLY, CDR2 FYNNEI. Trimming took 9 bases from V and 6 from J; bases not matched to a gene: 5. The DNA of the CDR3 is TGTGCCAGTAGCGGGAGGGCAGCCGATACGCAGTATTTT. Amino acid sequence: CASSGRAADTQYF. The whole variable domain, filled in from reference TRBV2 and TRBJ2-3, reads EPEVTQTPSHQVTQMGQEVILRCVPISNHLYFYWYRQILGQKVEFLVSFYNNEISEKSEIFDDQFSVERPDGSNFTLKIRSTKLEDSAMYFCASSGRAADTQYFGPGTRLTVL.

The CDR3 reads CSADDGVNTEAFF. CDR3 DNA sequence: TGCAGCGCAGACGACGGAGTGAACACTGAAGCTTTCTTT. V usage is TRBV29-1 and J usage is TRBJ1-1; no firm D call. The ends were cut back, 7 bases at V and 0 bases at J, with 12 bases in the middle. The CDR3 has 13 amino acids. Germline CDR1 is SQVTM and CDR2 is ANQGSEA.